This T cell receptor beta chain is drawn from a study of blood T cells in healthy people across ages. Study conclusions and caveats: Per million T cells, the diversity of TCR beta decreased roughly linearly as age advanced. Naive CD4+ cell counts and diversity both ran higher in long-lived than in aged donors.

Per the germline V gene, CDR1 is KGHSH and CDR2 is LQKENI. With V trimmed by 3 bases and J by 2 bases, 6 bases remained unmatched. The CDR3 runs 15 residues. Primed by a sample-barcoded 5' primer and a J-beta primer mix, a second PCR proceeded for roughly 7 to 12 cycles. Researchers report that a template-switch adaptor with 12 random nucleotides tagged each cDNA molecule. TCRdb itself ran the 5' RACE reads through MiXCR, one entry per CDR3 protein. In the table there are approximately 1,000,000 distinct CDR3 sequences, under 45% of which are singletons. This clonotype was recorded a few times. What it recognizes is unknown.

The origin of this receptor is a woman in her sixties in good health. The material sequenced was blood. The V and J genes are TRBV18 and TRBJ2-7; 8 nucleotides align to TRBD2. Written as DNA, the CDR3 is TGTGCCAGCTCACCGCGAGCGGGAGTTCCCTACGAGCAGTACTTC. Translated, it gives CASSPRAGVPYEQYF.